These 8 T cell receptor beta chains share one sample of origin, sequenced in a study of blood T cell repertoires in COVID-19. The data were produced by immunoSEQ multiplex PCR, yet TCRdb's version contains in-frame clones alone and is incomplete. Here the sample spans more than 200,000 clones, 83% being singletons. The material sequenced was peripheral blood. The receptor set was obtained from a woman aged 45-65 years with acute or convalescent COVID-19.

The genes are TRBV19 and TRBJ1-5; TRBD1 matches at 8 bases. J was trimmed by 7 bases and V by 5 bases; bases with no gene match: 19. CDR1 is LNHDA and CDR2 is SQIVND in the germline V gene (reference sequence). This CDR3 has 18 amino acids. CDR3 DNA sequence: TGTGCCAGTAGTCCCCGTTGGGCAGGGGGCCGACAAAGGCAGCCCCAGCATTTT. Translation gives CASSPRWAGGRQRQPQHF.

This clone was seen a handful of times. V usage is TRBV3-1 (or the pseudogene TRBV3-2) and J usage is TRBJ2-5, with D possibly being TRBD2 (6 bases). V was pared by 4 bases and J by 2 bases, with 8 bases between. The germline V gene has CDR1 LGHDT and CDR2 YNNKEL (reference sequence). The CDR3 covers 13 residues. The CDR3 DNA reads as TGTGCCAGCAGCCCTGGGGGGCAAGAGACCCAGTACTTC. Translation gives CASSPGGQETQYF.

The chain recombines TRBV4-1 with TRBJ1-2, with 7 bases lining up with TRBD1. Germline V gene sequence: CDR1 MGHRA, CDR2 YSYEKL. The CDR3 is made up of 19 amino acids. The V segment lost 0 bases and the J segment 5 bases; nucleotides outside the gene matches: 18. The CDR3 DNA reads TGCGCCAGCAGCCAAGAAGGGGGCGCAGGGACAGTCAACCGTTATGGCTACACCTTC. Amino acid sequence: CASSQEGGAGTVNRYGYTF.

About this clone itself: The sample carries other DNA sequences with the same CDR3. The chain carries TRBV11-2 and TRBJ2-1; 7 bases fit TRBD2. The V gene's germline CDR1 is SGHAT and CDR2 FQNNGV. V shed 1 base and J 4 bases; nucleotides not matched to a gene: 13. CDR3 length equals 18 residues. The CDR3 DNA sequence: TGTGCCAGCAGCTTAGTTGGCGGACCTGGGGGGGGGTACAATGAGCAGTTCTTC. Its protein is CASSLVGGPGGGYNEQFF.

The chain links TRBV24-1 to TRBJ1-1, with a tentative D call TRBD1 (5 bases). This CDR3 is built from 12 residues. Germline assignment: CDR1 KGHDR and CDR2 SFDVKD. Trimming cost V 7 bases and J 10 bases, with 15 bases left between them. This CDR3 is CATRSWDSRAFF. For the CDR3, the DNA is TGTGCCACCAGGTCGTGGGACTCTCGAGCTTTCTTT.

The chain couples TRBV19 to TRBJ1-5; 7 bases agree with TRBD1. The V gene's germline CDR1 is LNHDA and CDR2 SQIVND (reference sequence). CDR3 length: 15 amino acids. With 3 bases clipped from V and 2 bases from J, the junction kept 4 bases outside the gene matches. In nucleotides, the CDR3 is TGTGCCAGTAGTATGGCCAGGGGGGGCAATCAGCCCCAGCATTTT. This codes for CASSMARGGNQPQHF.

The chain employs TRBV19 and TRBJ1-3; D is undetermined. This CDR3 region has 11 residues. Germline V gene sequence: CDR1 LNHDA, CDR2 SQIVND (reference sequence). Trimming removed 10 bases at V and 4 bases at J, with 8 bases between. The CDR3 DNA is TGTGCCACCCGGCGGGGAAACACCATATATTTT. Translation gives CATRRGNTIYF.

The chain carries TRBV15 and TRBJ2-1; D might be TRBD2 (6 bases). CDR3 length equals 14 residues. Germline V CDR1 and CDR2: LNHNV, YYDKDF (reference sequence). The V and J ends lost 6 bases and 0 bases respectively, with 9 bases between them. CDR3 nucleotide sequence: TGTGCCACCAGACCCGGGAGCTCCTACAATGAGCAGTTCTTC. It yields the protein CATRPGSSYNEQFF. The full variable domain, in which reference TRBV15 and TRBJ2-1 provide the parts outside the CDR3, is DAMVIQNPRYQVTQFGKPVTLSCSQTLNHNVMYWYQQKSSQAPKLLFHYYDKDFNNEADTPDNFQSRRPNTSFCFLDIRSPGLGDTAMYLCATRPGSSYNEQFFGPGTRLTVL.